One and the same sample provided the 21 T cell receptor beta chains below, sequenced in a study of CD8 T cells in Susac syndrome. It was with random hexamers that roughly 0.45 to 1 ug RNA was reverse transcribed. MiXCR, run by TCRdb on the immunoSEQ multiplex PCR reads, gives a single entry per CDR3 protein. The sample holds tens of thousands of distinct CDR3 sequences; 91% are singletons and the top ten take 0.5%. Sequencing used CD8+ T cells from PBMCs. Receptors were obtained from a human donor with multiple sclerosis.

The table lists this clonotype with a few counts. The V gene is TRBV3-1, the J gene TRBJ1-2, with D possibly matching TRBD1 (6 bases). CDR1 and CDR2 (germline): LGHDT, YNNKEL (reference sequence). There are 14 residues in the CDR3. V lost 3 bases, J lost 1 base, and 9 bases lay in between. The CDR3 bases are TGTGCCAGCAGCCAGACAGGATTTAACTATGGCTACACCTTC. It codes for CASSQTGFNYGYTF.

This chain joins TRBV28 and TRBJ2-2, with D possibly TRBD1 on 5 matching bases. Looked up from germline, CDR1 is MDHEN and CDR2 is SYDVKM. Trimming cost V 1 base and J 4 bases, with 7 bases left between them. The CDR3 has 14 residues. CDR3 sequence reads: CASSLSQGTGELFF. The CDR3 bases are TGTGCCAGCAGTTTATCCCAGGGCACCGGGGAGCTGTTTTTT.

This chain connects TRBV10-2 to TRBJ1-1; tentative D call: TRBD1 (5 bases). Germline CDR1 reads WSHSY; CDR2 reads SAAADI. With 3 bases removed from V and 5 bases from J, the gap between germline ends came to 7 bases. CDR3 length: 12 residues. CDR3 DNA sequence: TGCGCCAGCAGTGAAGGGGTGACTGAAGCTTTCTTT. It is translated as CASSEGVTEAFF.

The rearrangement uses TRBV10-2 and TRBJ2-7; D remains ambiguous. The CDR3 runs 14 residues. V was cut by 3 bases and J by 0 bases, with 9 bases left in between. Germline lookup yields CDR1 WSHSY and CDR2 SAAADI. As DNA, the CDR3 is TGCGCCAGCAGTGATGAGGAAACCTCCTACGAGCAGTACTTC. Amino acid sequence: CASSDEETSYEQYF.

The gene calls are TRBV29-1 and TRBJ2-3; D may correspond to TRBD1 or TRBD2 (5 bases each). V was clipped by 7 bases and J by 3 bases, with 17 bases between them. The V gene's germline CDR1 is SQVTM and CDR2 ANQGSEA. This CDR3 is built from 14 residues. The CDR3 protein is CSAETGTQTDTQYF. The CDR3 DNA reads TGCAGCGCCGAAACCGGGACCCAAACAGATACGCAGTATTTT.

The rearrangement links TRBV5-1 to TRBJ1-4; possibly TRBD1 for D (5 bases). CDR1 and CDR2 from the germline V gene are SGHRS and YFSETQ. Between the trimmed V and J ends, which lost 4 bases and 6 bases, there was a span of 19 bases. The CDR3 has 16 amino acids. The CDR3 coding sequence is TGCGCCAGCAGCGTCGGACCCGCAGGGTCCTATGAAAAACTGTTTTTT. Translating gives CASSVGPAGSYEKLFF.

J is TRBJ1-2 and V is TRBV20-1; D perhaps matches TRBD1 (6 bases). The CDR3 loop spans 13 amino acids. Deletions cut 1 base from V and 8 bases from J, with 14 bases between. The germline CDR1 and CDR2 sequences are DFQATT and SNEGSKA (reference sequence). Here the CDR3 reads CSARVAGGRGYTF. Here the CDR3 DNA reads TGCAGTGCTAGAGTGGCGGGGGGGCGAGGCTACACCTTC.

Note on this clonotype: One junction end does not reproduce the germline sequence, and a read error may be involved. The V gene is TRBV2, the J gene TRBJ1-2; D gene ambiguous. The germline V gene encodes CDR1 SNHLY and CDR2 FYNNEI. The CDR3 has 17 residues. CDR3: CASSNSCRRIRKYGYAF. In DNA, the CDR3 is TGTGCCAGCAGTAATTCATGTCGCAGAATCAGGAAGTATGGCTACGCCTTC.

The table lists this clonotype with a few counts. This chain uses TRBV3-1 with TRBJ1-1; 9 nucleotides agree with TRBD1. CDR3 size: 14 residues. The V segment lost 4 bases and the J segment 6 bases; nucleotides outside the gene matches: 6. Germline CDR1 reads LGHDT; CDR2 reads YNNKEL (reference sequence). The CDR3: CASSPTGGKAEAFF. The CDR3 DNA is TGTGCCAGCAGCCCGACAGGGGGAAAAGCTGAAGCTTTCTTT.

This clonotype is a singleton in its sample. V gene TRBV5-1 combines with J gene TRBJ2-7; D might be TRBD1 (6 bases). The CDR3 consists of 14 residues. Germline loops: CDR1 SGHRS, CDR2 YFSETQ. Trimming took 3 bases from V and 1 from J, leaving 11 bases between them. The CDR3 here is CASSWGTGSYEQYF. The CDR3 region has the DNA TGCGCCAGCAGCTGGGGAACAGGGTCCTACGAGCAGTACTTC.

V usage is TRBV7-3 and J usage is TRBJ2-7; the match to TRBD2 covers 13 bases. This CDR3 spans 16 amino acids. Germline V gene lookup returns CDR1 SGHTA and CDR2 FQGTGA. The V and J ends lost 2 bases and 2 bases, in that order; junction bases with no gene match: 3. The CDR3, as DNA: TGTGCCAGCAGCTTAGACGGGACTAGCGGGGCCTACGAGCAGTACTTC. Protein product: CASSLDGTSGAYEQYF. The whole variable domain, filled in from reference TRBV7-3 and TRBJ2-7, reads GAGVSQTPSNKVTEKGKYVELRCDPISGHTALYWYRQSLGQGPEFLIYFQGTGAADDSGLPNDRFFAVRPEGSVSTLKIQRTERGDSAVYLCASSLDGTSGAYEQYFGPGTRLTVT.

This rearrangement joins TRBV2 to TRBJ2-3; 11 bases are shared with TRBD1. V shed 10 bases, J shed 4 bases, and the junction held 10 bases outside the gene matches. The CDR3 loop spans 15 amino acids. The germline CDR1 and CDR2 sequences are SNHLY and FYNNEI. CDR3 loop: CATPGQGVRADTQYF. In DNA form, the CDR3 reads TGTGCCACCCCGGGACAGGGGGTTCGCGCAGATACGCAGTATTTT.

The chain combines TRBV28 with TRBJ2-7, with D possibly being TRBD2 (5 bases). The V end lost 10 bases, the J end lost 0 bases, and 19 bases lay between the germline ends. There are 15 residues in the CDR3. Germline CDR1 and CDR2: MDHEN and SYDVKM. The CDR3 DNA reads as TGTGCCACCTATCGGGCGCGAGGGAGCTCCTACGAGCAGTACTTC. Translating it yields CATYRARGSSYEQYF.

The chain employs TRBV12-3 or TRBV12-4 and TRBJ2-7; D gene ambiguous. CDR3 length equals 14 residues. V was shortened by 3 bases and J by 0 bases, with 9 bases between the two germline ends. Here the CDR3 reads CASSLMGPSYEQYF. The CDR3 DNA sequence: TGTGCCAGCAGTTTGATGGGTCCCTCCTACGAGCAGTACTTC.

This clonotype was seen a handful of times. The CDR3 coding sequence is TGCAGCGTTGTACCCGGGACTAGCGGGAGAGATGAGCAGTTCTTC. As protein: CSVVPGTSGRDEQFF. The chain employs TRBV29-1 and TRBJ2-1, with 14 bases lining up with TRBD2. The CDR3 has 15 residues. Losses at the gene ends were 4 bases for V and 8 bases for J; bases not matched to a gene: 7. Germline CDR1 reads SQVTM; CDR2 reads ANQGSEA.

This rearrangement joins TRBV2 to TRBJ2-5; 9 bases are shared with TRBD2. The CDR3 covers 14 residues. The junction had 2 bases not matched to a gene; V was cut back by 3 bases and J by 3 bases. The germline gives CDR1 SNHLY, CDR2 FYNNEI. DNA for the CDR3: TGTGCCAGCAGTGAGTCTAGCGGGAAAGAGACCCAGTACTTC. This sequence encodes CASSESSGKETQYF.

V gene TRBV13 combines with J gene TRBJ2-5; D ambiguous. The CDR3 totals 14 residues. V gave up 5 bases and J gave up 5 bases, with 15 bases separating them. Germline CDR1 PRHDT, CDR2 FYEKMQ (reference sequence). The CDR3 here is CASSTPLETETQYF. The CDR3, as DNA: TGTGCCAGCAGCACCCCTCTCGAGACGGAGACCCAGTACTTC.

The V gene is TRBV13, the J gene TRBJ2-5, with D perhaps TRBD1 (5 bases). This CDR3 is 16 amino acids long. CDR1 is PRHDT, CDR2 FYEKMQ, per germline (reference sequence). V lost 3 bases to trimming and J lost 5 bases, with 19 bases between them. The CDR3, as DNA: TGTGCCAGCAGCTTCGGTGGACACCGACCTAGGGAGACCCAGTACTTC. Protein: CASSFGGHRPRETQYF.

The chain joins TRBV4-1 to TRBJ2-5, with D possibly called TRBD1 or TRBD2 (6 bases each). The CDR3 totals 18 residues. Looked up from germline, CDR1 is MGHRA and CDR2 is YSYEKL. The germline V and J ends were trimmed by 6 bases and 4 bases, with 27 bases remaining between them. Here the CDR3 reads CASSPRGRAKSLGETQYF. The CDR3 nucleotides read TGCGCCAGCAGTCCTCGGGGGCGGGCCAAGAGTCTGGGAGAGACCCAGTACTTC.

The V and J genes are TRBV20-1 and TRBJ2-3; 9 bases line up with TRBD1. CDR3 length: 13 residues. The V segment lost 4 bases and the J segment 3 bases; nucleotides outside the gene matches: 2. In germline, CDR1 is DFQATT, CDR2 SNEGSKA (reference sequence). CDR3 nucleotide sequence: TGCAGTGCTATGGACAGGGGAACAGATACGCAGTATTTT. Protein sequence: CSAMDRGTDTQYF.

The chain carries TRBV9 and TRBJ2-4; 13 bases map to TRBD2. V gave up 4 bases and J gave up 8 bases; unmatched junction bases: 6. Germline-derived CDR1 and CDR2 are SGDLS and YYNGEE. The CDR3 is 15 residues long. The CDR3 DNA sequence: TGTGCCAGCAGCCTTGGACTAGCGGGAGATGACATTCAGTACTTC. Residues: CASSLGLAGDDIQYF. Together with reference TRBV9 and TRBJ2-4, the CDR3 gives the full variable domain: DSGVTQTPKHLITATGQRVTLRCSPRSGDLSVYWYQQSLDQGLQFLIQYYNGEERAKGNILERFSAQQFPDLHSELNLSSLELGDSALYFCASSLGLAGDDIQYFGAGTRLSVL.